These 17 T cell receptor beta chains were all obtained from the same sample, sequenced in a study of T-cell memory formation after mild COVID-19. From the 5' RACE reads, TCRdb called clonotypes with MiXCR, one entry per CDR3 protein. The data contain 150,000 or so distinct CDR3 sequences, under 30% of them singletons. Sequenced material: PBMCs or a T cell subset sorted from them (not recorded which). The source of these receptors is an adult woman who had mild COVID-19 (a few samples of this study predate the infection). Cell type and time point are not known.

In DNA, the CDR3 is TGTGCCAGCTCACCACGGGACGAGGACCCGGGATCACCCCTCCACTTT. It is translated as CASSPRDEDPGSPLHF. This rearrangement joins TRBV18 to TRBJ1-6; D is possibly TRBD1 (5 bases). The germline V and J ends were trimmed by 1 base and 10 bases, with 17 bases remaining between them. CDR3 length: 16 amino acids. In germline, CDR1 is KGHSH, CDR2 LQKENI.

This clonotype was detected a few times. Compared with germline, one end of the junction differs, possibly owing to a read error. The chain is built from TRBV12-3 or TRBV12-4 and TRBJ2-3; D assignment may be TRBD1 or TRBD2 (5 bases each). The length of the CDR3 is 11 residues. The DNA for the CDR3 is TGTGCCAGCAGTTCGTCCGGGGCAAGGGGTTTT. Amino acids: CASSSSGARGF.

J is TRBJ1-1 and V is TRBV11-2, with 8 bases matching TRBD1. The CDR3 runs 18 residues. The V gene end was trimmed by 4 bases and the J gene end by 0 bases; junction bases not matched to a gene: 13. Germline-derived CDR1 and CDR2 are SGHAT and FQNNGV. As DNA, the CDR3 is TGTGCCAGCAGCTGGAGGACAGGGACCTACGGTATGAACACTGAAGCTTTCTTT. It yields the protein CASSWRTGTYGMNTEAFF.

This clonotype appeared many times. The CDR3 sequence is CASSLSAGGGETQYF. Here the CDR3 DNA reads TGTGCCAGCAGCTTAAGCGCGGGAGGGGGGGAGACCCAGTACTTC. The J gene is TRBJ2-5, the V gene TRBV7-8, with 9 nucleotides matching TRBD2. From germline, CDR1 is SGHVS and CDR2 FQNEAQ. J was trimmed by 5 bases and V by 2 bases; bases with no gene match: 6. The CDR3 runs to 15 residues.

This sequence joins TRBV4-3 and TRBJ2-1, with 9 bases matching TRBD2. V gave up 4 bases and J gave up 12 bases; unmatched junction bases: 10. Germline V gene data show CDR1 as LGHNA and CDR2 as YSLEER. This CDR3 region has 14 residues. CDR3 nucleotides: TGCGCCAGCAGCCCAGATGGTAGCGGGAGAGGGCAGTTCTTC. Residues: CASSPDGSGRGQFF.

The CDR3 sequence is CASSTSPLGLNYEQYF. DNA for the CDR3: TGTGCCAGCAGCACCTCTCCGTTGGGGTTGAACTACGAGCAGTACTTC. The V gene is TRBV11-2, the J gene TRBJ2-7; D gene ambiguous. Germline V CDR1 and CDR2: SGHAT, FQNNGV. V lost 5 bases and J 3 bases, leaving 20 bases between the germline ends. This CDR3 spans 16 amino acids. The full variable domain, its missing parts supplied by reference TRBV11-2 and TRBJ2-7, is EAGVAQSPRYKIIEKRQSVAFWCNPISGHATLYWYQQILGQGPKLLIQFQNNGVVDDSQLPKDRFSAERLKGVDSTLKIQPAKLEDSAVYLCASSTSPLGLNYEQYFGPGTRLTVT.

The sample holds a few counts of this clonotype. V and J are TRBV15 and TRBJ1-4, with D tentatively TRBD1 (5 bases). Germline-derived CDR1 and CDR2 are LNHNV and YYDKDF (reference sequence). The CDR3 runs 17 residues. V gave up 5 bases and J gave up 7 bases, with 23 bases separating them. This CDR3 reads CATSGTRARVEGEKLFF. CDR3 bases: TGTGCCACCAGCGGGACCCGAGCCAGGGTAGAGGGTGAAAAACTGTTTTTT.

The rearrangement uses TRBV6-2 or TRBV6-3 and TRBJ2-1; 12 bases map to TRBD2. CDR3 length: 16 residues. Per germline, CDR1 MNHEY and CDR2 SVGEGT. V lost 4 bases to trimming and J lost 8 bases; unmatched junction nucleotides: 9. The CDR3 reads CASSFLTSGSTDEQFF. In DNA form, the CDR3 reads TGTGCCAGCAGTTTCCTGACTAGCGGGAGTACGGATGAGCAGTTCTTC.

The sample holds one count of this clonotype. The CDR3 protein is CASSDGGILYNEQFF. The CDR3, as DNA: TGTGCCAGCAGTGATGGGGGGATCCTTTACAATGAGCAGTTCTTC. The V and J genes are TRBV2 and TRBJ2-1, with D perhaps matching TRBD2 (6 bases). The V gene's germline CDR1 is SNHLY and CDR2 FYNNEI. The length of the CDR3 is 15 residues. The V end was cut by 3 bases, the J end by 4 bases, with 13 bases between.

V gene TRBV3-1 combines with J gene TRBJ2-7; D is undetermined. V lost 4 bases to trimming and J lost 0 bases, with 10 bases between them. The germline gives CDR1 LGHDT, CDR2 YNNKEL (reference sequence). This CDR3 is 14 amino acids long. The CDR3 loop is CASSPDGSSYEQYF. For the CDR3, the DNA is TGTGCCAGCAGCCCGGACGGAAGCTCCTACGAGCAGTACTTC.

This clonotype has more than one count but fewer than ten. The rearrangement uses TRBV15 and TRBJ2-5; weak D call: TRBD2 (5 bases). The CDR3 spans 16 residues. CDR1 LNHNV and CDR2 YYDKDF come from the germline V gene (reference sequence). V lost 6 bases, J lost 1 base, and 18 bases lay in between. This chain's CDR3 is CATSKAASSSQETQYF. CDR3 sequence (DNA): TGTGCCACCAGTAAGGCAGCTAGCAGCAGCCAAGAGACCCAGTACTTC.

This clonotype was detected only a few times. V and J are TRBV12-3 or TRBV12-4 and TRBJ1-5; D perhaps matches TRBD1 (5 bases). CDR3 length: 17 residues. V was pared by 8 bases and J by 0 bases, with 20 bases between. The CDR3 loop is CASRLGVAGYSNQPQHF. CDR3 DNA: TGTGCCAGCCGCCTGGGGGTGGCGGGATATAGCAATCAGCCCCAGCATTTT.

This clonotype was seen only a few times. In DNA form, the CDR3 reads TGTGCCAGTAGTATCGGGTATGGGACAGGGATCTACGAGCAGTACTTC. Translating gives CASSIGYGTGIYEQYF. J is TRBJ2-7 and V is TRBV19; 9 bases map to TRBD1. The ends lost 3 bases at V and 3 bases at J; junction bases unmatched: 9. The CDR3 has 16 residues. Per germline, CDR1 LNHDA and CDR2 SQIVND (reference sequence).

V is TRBV7-3 and J is TRBJ2-7, with 7 bases that match TRBD2. This CDR3 is built from 13 residues. J gave up 5 bases and V 5 bases, and 6 bases lay outside the gene matches. Germline V lookup: CDR1 SGHTA, CDR2 FQGTGA. CDR3 amino acids: CASSGEGDNEQYF. The CDR3 region has the DNA TGTGCCAGCAGCGGGGAGGGAGATAACGAGCAGTACTTC.

This clonotype was counted only a few times. This sequence joins TRBV7-9 and TRBJ1-5, with D unresolved. The CDR3 is 14 residues long. Trimming pared 3 bases from V and 4 bases from J, leaving 10 bases between. Germline CDR1 SEHNR, CDR2 FQNEAQ (reference sequence). The CDR3 loop is CASSFDQSNQPQHF. CDR3 nucleotides: TGTGCCAGCAGCTTTGACCAAAGTAATCAGCCCCAGCATTTT.

The chain couples TRBV7-9 to TRBJ2-7; D gene ambiguous. Trimming cost V 5 bases and J 1 base, with 6 bases left between them. CDR3 length: 12 residues. CDR1 SEHNR and CDR2 FQNEAQ come from the germline V gene (reference sequence). The CDR3 sequence is CASSAVSYEQYF. The CDR3 DNA follows: TGTGCCAGCAGCGCGGTATCCTACGAGCAGTACTTC. Full variable domain (outside the CDR3, taken from reference TRBV7-9 and TRBJ2-7): DTGVSQNPRHKITKRGQNVTFRCDPISEHNRLYWYRQTLGQGPEFLTYFQNEAQLEKSRLLSDRFSAERPKGSFSTLEIQRTEQGDSAMYLCASSAVSYEQYFGPGTRLTVT.

This clonotype has more than one count but fewer than ten. This sequence joins TRBV30 and TRBJ1-1; tentatively, D is TRBD1 (6 bases). The CDR3 contains 14 residues. The V gene lost 1 base and the J gene lost 4 bases, with 13 bases spanning the gap. Germline lookup yields CDR1 GTSNPN and CDR2 SVGIG (reference sequence). The CDR3 bases are TGTGCCTGGAGTGCATCCACAGGGATCACTGAAGCTTTCTTT. Translation: CAWSASTGITEAFF.